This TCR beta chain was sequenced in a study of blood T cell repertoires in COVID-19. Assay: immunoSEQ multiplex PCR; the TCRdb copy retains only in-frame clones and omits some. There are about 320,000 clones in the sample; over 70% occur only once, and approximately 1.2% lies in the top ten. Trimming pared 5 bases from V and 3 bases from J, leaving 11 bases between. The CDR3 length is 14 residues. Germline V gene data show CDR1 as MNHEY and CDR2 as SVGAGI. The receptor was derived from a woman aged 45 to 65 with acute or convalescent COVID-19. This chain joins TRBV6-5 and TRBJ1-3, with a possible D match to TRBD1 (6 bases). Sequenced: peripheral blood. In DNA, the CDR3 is TGTGCCAGCAGTCCCGGGACAATTGGAAACACCATATATTTT. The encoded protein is CASSPGTIGNTIYF.